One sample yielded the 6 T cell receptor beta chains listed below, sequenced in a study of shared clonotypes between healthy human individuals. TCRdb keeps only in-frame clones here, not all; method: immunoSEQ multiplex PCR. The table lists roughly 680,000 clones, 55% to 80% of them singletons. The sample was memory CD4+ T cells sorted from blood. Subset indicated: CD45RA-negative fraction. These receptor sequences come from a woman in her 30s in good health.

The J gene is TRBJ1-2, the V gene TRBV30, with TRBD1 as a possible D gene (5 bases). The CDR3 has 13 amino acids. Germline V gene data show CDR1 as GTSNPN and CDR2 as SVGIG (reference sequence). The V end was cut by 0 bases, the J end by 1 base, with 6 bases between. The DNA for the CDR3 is TGTGCCTGGAGTGTTGACAGTAACTATGGCTACACCTTC. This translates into CAWSVDSNYGYTF.

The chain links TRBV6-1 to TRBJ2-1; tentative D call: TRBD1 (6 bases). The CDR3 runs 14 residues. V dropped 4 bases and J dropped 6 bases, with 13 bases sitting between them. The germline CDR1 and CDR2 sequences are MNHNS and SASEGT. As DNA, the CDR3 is TGTGCCAGCAGTGTCCGACAGGTAATCAATGAGCAGTTCTTC. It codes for CASSVRQVINEQFF.

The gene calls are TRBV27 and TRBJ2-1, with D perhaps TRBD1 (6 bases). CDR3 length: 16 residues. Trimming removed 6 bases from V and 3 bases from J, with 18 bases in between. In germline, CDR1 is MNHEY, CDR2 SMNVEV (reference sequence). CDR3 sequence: CASRTLQGGDYNEQFF. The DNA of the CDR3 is TGTGCCAGCAGGACTCTACAGGGTGGGGACTACAATGAGCAGTTCTTC.

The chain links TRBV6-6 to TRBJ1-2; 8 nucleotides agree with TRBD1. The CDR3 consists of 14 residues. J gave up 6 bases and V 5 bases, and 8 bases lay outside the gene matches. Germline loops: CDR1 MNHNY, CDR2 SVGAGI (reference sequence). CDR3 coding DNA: TGTGCCAGCAGTCCTAGAGGACAGGGTGATGGCTACACCTTC. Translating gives CASSPRGQGDGYTF.

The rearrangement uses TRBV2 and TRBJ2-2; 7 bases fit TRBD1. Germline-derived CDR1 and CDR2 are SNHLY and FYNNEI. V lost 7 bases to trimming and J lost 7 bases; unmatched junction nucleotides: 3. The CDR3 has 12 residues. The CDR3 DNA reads TGTGCCAGCACCAGGACAGGCGGGGAGCTGTTTTTT. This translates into CASTRTGGELFF.

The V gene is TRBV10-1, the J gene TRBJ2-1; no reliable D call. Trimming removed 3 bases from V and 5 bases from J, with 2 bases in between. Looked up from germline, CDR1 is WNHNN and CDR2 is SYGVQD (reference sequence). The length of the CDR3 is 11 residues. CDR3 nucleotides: TGCGCCAGCAGTGATGACAATGAGCAGTTCTTC. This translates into CASSDDNEQFF.